Listed below are T cell receptor beta chains from one sample, sequenced in a study of neurological immune-mediated disorders. MiXCR was run by TCRdb on the 5' RACE reads, yielding one entry per CDR3 protein. The profile covers 70,000 to 75,000 distinct CDR3 sequences, with 12% to 15% appearing a single time and roughly 4.5% taken by the ten largest. Material for sequencing was PBMCs. Receptors were obtained from a female donor with HTLV-1-associated myelopathy (HAM/TSP). Each CDR3 is given with its conserved first and last residue. Each record gives: clone size, V gene, D gene, CDR3 length, J gene, CDR3 DNA, CDR3 protein. A D gene is named only where the DNA matches it firmly. Where a row states a size, it is once, few, many or the class of an expanded clone; other rows omit it.

many,TRBV28,-,17,TRBJ2-1,TGTGCCAGCAGTTTATCTATAGCGACGAGCTCCTACAATGAGCAGTTCTTC,CASSLSIATSSYNEQFF
many,TRBV28,TRBD2,14,TRBJ2-7,TGTGCCACCAGTAGCGGGGGGGACAACTACGAGCAGTACTTC,CATSSGGDNYEQYF
many,TRBV2,-,14,TRBJ1-1,TGTGCCAGCAGTGAGGAGAGATTGAACACTGAAGCTTTCTTT,CASSEERLNTEAFF
many,TRBV29-1,TRBD1,14,TRBJ2-7,TGCAGCGTCAAGGGGACAGGAGGCTCCTACGAGCAGTACTTC,CSVKGTGGSYEQYF
few,TRBV5-1,TRBD2,18,TRBJ2-3,TGCGCCAGCAGCTTGGGCCCCTCCAGCGGGGCTAGCACAGATACGCAGTATTTT,CASSLGPSSGASTDTQYF
many,TRBV5-6,-,13,TRBJ2-3,TGTGCCAGCAGCTTAGGGCAAAGAGATACGCAGTATTTT,CASSLGQRDTQYF
many,TRBV20-1,TRBD1,17,TRBJ1-3,TGCAGTGCACCCGGACAGGGGGACCTCGGCTCTGGAAACACCATATATTTT,CSAPGQGDLGSGNTIYF
many,TRBV9,TRBD2,15,TRBJ2-5,TGTGCCAGCAGCGGTTCTAGCGGGGGGGCGCAGACCCAGTACTTC,CASSGSSGGAQTQYF
many,TRBV4-2,TRBD2,17,TRBJ2-3,TGTGCCAGCAGCCAAGATTACCTAGCGGGGCGCACAGATACGCAGTATTTT,CASSQDYLAGRTDTQYF
many,TRBV29-1,-,15,TRBJ2-3,TGCAGCGTTGATAAGGCTGCTGGCAGGGGTAATACGCAGTATTTT,CSVDKAAGRGNTQYF
many,TRBV11-2,TRBD2,14,TRBJ2-1,TGTGCCAGCAGCTTTAGCGGGGGGCGGGATGAGCAGTTCTTC,CASSFSGGRDEQFF
many,TRBV28,-,12,TRBJ2-7,TGTGCCAGCAAAACAGGGTACTACGAGCAGTACTTC,CASKTGYYEQYF
many,TRBV27,-,13,TRBJ2-7,TGTGCCAGCAGACCGGGACACCTTTACGAGCAGTACTTC,CASRPGHLYEQYF
many,TRBV20-1,-,14,TRBJ1-5,TGCAGTGCGCGGGGGGGGGTCAGCAATCAGCCCCAGCATTTT,CSARGGVSNQPQHF
-,TRBV2,TRBD2,17,TRBJ2-2,TGTGCGAGCAGTGACTCTTTGCGGGGGGCCATCACCGGGGAGCTGTTTTTT,CASSDSLRGAITGELFF
many,TRBV6-1,TRBD1,14,TRBJ1-1,TGTGCCAGCAGTGCCGGGACAGTAGGCACTGAAGCTTTCTTT,CASSAGTVGTEAFF
many,TRBV7-9,-,15,TRBJ1-5,TGTGCCAGCAGCCCCATGGGGAATAGCAATCAGCCCCAGCATTTT,CASSPMGNSNQPQHF
-,TRBV3-1,-,14,TRBJ2-3,TGTGCCAGCAGCCCGGGACTGGGAGTGGATACGCAGTATTTT,CASSPGLGVDTQYF
few,TRBV7-7,-,15,TRBJ2-3,TGTGCCAGCAGCTTAGTGGGGGGCCGGGCAGATACGCAGTATTTT,CASSLVGGRADTQYF
many,TRBV12-3/TRBV12-4,-,14,TRBJ2-5,TGTGCCAGCAGTTGGGGGGCTCGGGGAGAGACCCAGTACTTC,CASSWGARGETQYF
many,TRBV5-1,-,15,TRBJ2-3,TGCGCCAGCAGCTTGCTTGCGGGCGGGACAGATACGCAGTATTTT,CASSLLAGGTDTQYF
few,TRBV24-1,-,14,TRBJ2-1,TGTGCCACCAGTGATCAAACGGCCTACAATGAGCAGTTCTTC,CATSDQTAYNEQFF
-,TRBV5-1,-,15,TRBJ1-4,TGCGCCAGCAGCCTGTTGGGGAGATTTAATGAAAAACTGTTTTTT,CASSLLGRFNEKLFF
-,TRBV29-1,TRBD1,13,TRBJ1-5,TGCAGCGTGAAAACCGGGACAGCTCCTTCCCAGCATTTT,CSVKTGTAPSQHF
many,TRBV12-3/TRBV12-4,-,15,TRBJ2-3,TGTGCCAGCAGTTTAGACGGGTCTAGCACAGATACGCAGTATTTT,CASSLDGSSTDTQYF
many,TRBV2,-,13,TRBJ1-1,TGTGCCAGGGTACGACGCCGGGACACTGAAGCTTTCTTT,CARVRRRDTEAFF
many,TRBV10-3,-,11,TRBJ2-1,TGTGCCATCAGTGAGTCTTATGAGCAGTTCTTC,CAISESYEQFF
many,TRBV5-1,-,13,TRBJ2-2,TGCGCCAGCAGCTCAGGACAGACCGGGGAGCTGTTTTTT,CASSSGQTGELFF
many,TRBV20-1,TRBD1,15,TRBJ1-2,TGCAGTGCTAGAGGCCTTGGACAGGGGGATGACGGCTACACCTTC,CSARGLGQGDDGYTF
-,TRBV11-2,-,18,TRBJ1-3,TGTGCCAGCAGCTTAGATCCCATCGGGGGCTACTCTGGAAACACCATATATTTT,CASSLDPIGGYSGNTIYF
-,TRBV20-1,-,12,TRBJ1-5,TGCAGTGCTATAGCGGGGATGCAGCCCCAGCATTTT,CSAIAGMQPQHF
-,TRBV7-9,-,15,TRBJ2-2,TGTGCCAGCAGCCGGGAGAGTTGGGGCACCGGGGAGCTGTTTTTT,CASSRESWGTGELFF
many,TRBV5-1,-,14,TRBJ2-3,TGCGCCAGCAGCTTCGGGCAGTTGACAGATACGCAGTATTTT,CASSFGQLTDTQYF
many,TRBV4-1,TRBD1,16,TRBJ1-2,TGCGCCAGCAGCCAAGGGTGGGGACAGGGGGCGGATGGCTACACCTTC,CASSQGWGQGADGYTF
many,TRBV10-3,-,14,TRBJ2-7,TGTGCCATCAGTGAATTACAGGTCTGGAACGAGCAGTACTTC,CAISELQVWNEQYF
many,TRBV5-1,-,16,TRBJ1-6,TGCGCCAGCAGCTTGGATGGGGGGAACTATAATTCACCCCTCCACTTT,CASSLDGGNYNSPLHF
many,TRBV6-6,-,13,TRBJ2-6,TGTGCCAGCCTAGACTCTGGGGCCAACGTCCTGACTTTC,CASLDSGANVLTF
many,TRBV5-1,TRBD1,14,TRBJ2-7,TGCGCCAGCAGCTTGGAGGACAGGGCTCACGAGCAGTACTTC,CASSLEDRAHEQYF
many,TRBV9,-,13,TRBJ1-3,TGTGCCAGCAGCGTAGACGTTGGAAACACCATATATTTT,CASSVDVGNTIYF
many,TRBV10-3,-,15,TRBJ2-7,TGTGCCATCAGTGAGTCAGTCGGAATAAGCCTCGAGCAGTACTTC,CAISESVGISLEQYF
many,TRBV5-6,-,14,TRBJ2-7,TGTGCCAGCAGCTTGGAAAATGGCCGATACGAGCAGTACTTC,CASSLENGRYEQYF
many,TRBV5-1,TRBD2,14,TRBJ2-3,TGCGCCAGCAGCTTCGGGGGGACCAAGGATACGCAGTATTTT,CASSFGGTKDTQYF
many,TRBV7-2,-,15,TRBJ2-1,TGTGCCAGCAGCTCCCACCCCCGGGATAATAATGAGCAGTTCTTC,CASSSHPRDNNEQFF
-,TRBV6-1,-,15,TRBJ2-2,TGTGCCAGCAGCTTGGGACAATCGGGCACCGGGGAGCTGTTTTTT,CASSLGQSGTGELFF
many,TRBV9,TRBD1,15,TRBJ2-3,TGTGCCAGCAGCATCCAGGGGGCGCGGGGAGATACGCAGTATTTT,CASSIQGARGDTQYF
many,TRBV20-1,-,15,TRBJ2-3,TGCAGTGCTAGAGATAGGACTACTAGCACAGATACGCAGTATTTT,CSARDRTTSTDTQYF